Listed below are T cell receptor beta chains from one sample, sequenced in a study of blood T cell repertoires in COVID-19. Produced via immunoSEQ multiplex PCR; TCRdb's table is partial and in-frame only. The sample includes roughly 210,000 clones, around nine tenths of them seen just once. The sample comprised PBMCs or T cells enriched from blood (not recorded which). The receptors derive from a man aged 30 to 45 in a cohort exposed to, infected with or recovered from COVID-19 (not recorded which). The CDR3 runs from the conserved cysteine through the conserved F or W. The order of the fields is CDR3 DNA, CDR3 protein, J gene, clone size, V gene, D gene. The D gene is left open where the match is weak. Size is stated for part of the rows, as once, few or many counts, or as a class when the clone is expanded.

CDR3 DNA: TGTGCCAGCAGCCGCACCAAAGGGGGAGACTACACCTTC
CDR3 protein: CASSRTKGGDYTF
J gene: TRBJ1-2
clone size: -
V gene: TRBV7-2
D gene: -

CDR3 DNA: TGTGCCAGCAGTACCTGGACAGGGAAAGAGACCCAGTACTTC
CDR3 protein: CASSTWTGKETQYF
J gene: TRBJ2-5
clone size: -
V gene: TRBV28
D gene: TRBD1

CDR3 DNA: TGTGCCAGCAGCCCCGGACAGGCGAACTACGAGCAGTACTTC
CDR3 protein: CASSPGQANYEQYF
J gene: TRBJ2-7
clone size: -
V gene: TRBV3-1/TRBV3-2
D gene: TRBD1

CDR3 DNA: TGCGCCAGCAGCCTCAGAGGGGGGGGAAGGGAGACCCAGTACTTC
CDR3 protein: CASSLRGGGRETQYF
J gene: TRBJ2-5
clone size: -
V gene: TRBV4-1
D gene: -

CDR3 DNA: TGTGCCAGCAGTGCCACCCGGGTTCGTAGCGGGAGCCGCGAGACCCAGTACTTC
CDR3 protein: CASSATRVRSGSRETQYF
J gene: TRBJ2-5
clone size: once
V gene: TRBV28
D gene: TRBD2

CDR3 DNA: TGTGCCAGCAGTTCCCAGACCAGAGCGGACTATGGCTACACCTTC
CDR3 protein: CASSSQTRADYGYTF
J gene: TRBJ1-2
clone size: -
V gene: TRBV28
D gene: -

CDR3 DNA: TGTGCCAGCAGCTTATGGCCAGGCTCTTCCTACGAGCAGTACTTC
CDR3 protein: CASSLWPGSSYEQYF
J gene: TRBJ2-7
clone size: -
V gene: TRBV11-3
D gene: -

CDR3 DNA: TGTGCCCGAGGGGGCCCCTACAATGAGCAGTTCTTC
CDR3 protein: CARGGPYNEQFF
J gene: TRBJ2-1
clone size: once
V gene: TRBV7-9
D gene: TRBD1

CDR3 DNA: TGCGCCAGCAGCCCCAGAAACCCAACCTACGAGCAGTACTTC
CDR3 protein: CASSPRNPTYEQYF
J gene: TRBJ2-7
clone size: -
V gene: TRBV5-1
D gene: -

CDR3 DNA: TGTGCCAGCAGCCAAGATATTTTTCTCGTTACAGGGCGGATACATAATTCACCCCTCCACTTT
CDR3 protein: CASSQDIFLVTGRIHNSPLHF
J gene: TRBJ1-6
clone size: -
V gene: TRBV14
D gene: -

CDR3 DNA: TGTGCCAGCAGCTCCTACAGGGCAGAAGAAAGAGAGACCCAGTACTTC
CDR3 protein: CASSSYRAEERETQYF
J gene: TRBJ2-5
clone size: once
V gene: TRBV7-2
D gene: -

CDR3 DNA: TGTGCCAGCAGTACACAGAGAGATACGCAGTATTTT
CDR3 protein: CASSTQRDTQYF
J gene: TRBJ2-3
clone size: -
V gene: TRBV6-5
D gene: -

CDR3 DNA: TGTGCCAGCAGTTCCAGATTCTACAGGGGGCGGTGGGAGATAGATACGCAGTATTTT
CDR3 protein: CASSSRFYRGRWEIDTQYF
J gene: TRBJ2-3
clone size: -
V gene: TRBV28
D gene: TRBD1

CDR3 DNA: TGTGCCAGCAGCCAAGGGGACAGGGTTGAGCAGTTCTTC
CDR3 protein: CASSQGDRVEQFF
J gene: TRBJ2-1
clone size: few
V gene: TRBV3-1/TRBV3-2
D gene: TRBD1

CDR3 DNA: TGTGCCAGCAGCACCACGGCGGAGGGGCGGGGCGCCACTGAAGCTTTCTTT
CDR3 protein: CASSTTAEGRGATEAFF
J gene: TRBJ1-1
clone size: -
V gene: TRBV28
D gene: -

CDR3 DNA: TGCAGTGCTAGTCCCAGCGGGAGAGGCGAGACCCAGTACTTC
CDR3 protein: CSASPSGRGETQYF
J gene: TRBJ2-5
clone size: -
V gene: TRBV20-1
D gene: TRBD2

CDR3 DNA: TGTGCCAGCAGCCGTGACAGGGGATACGAGCAGTACTTC
CDR3 protein: CASSRDRGYEQYF
J gene: TRBJ2-7
clone size: few
V gene: TRBV7-3
D gene: TRBD1

CDR3 DNA: TGTGCTAGCAGCCCGGGACTAGCGGGAGGTAGTAATAATGAGCAGTTCTTC
CDR3 protein: CASSPGLAGGSNNEQFF
J gene: TRBJ2-1
clone size: -
V gene: TRBV7-7
D gene: TRBD2

CDR3 DNA: TGTGCCAGCTTATATGGACAGAACTCTGGGGCCAACGTCCTGACTTTC
CDR3 protein: CASLYGQNSGANVLTF
J gene: TRBJ2-6
clone size: -
V gene: TRBV18
D gene: -

CDR3 DNA: TGTGCCAGCAGCTTGGGAGACAGGGTTTCCTACAATGAGCAGTTCTTC
CDR3 protein: CASSLGDRVSYNEQFF
J gene: TRBJ2-1
clone size: once
V gene: TRBV5-8
D gene: TRBD1

CDR3 DNA: TGTGCCAGCAGCCAGTTCTTCCCCCCCGTTGATAATTCACCCCTCCACTTT
CDR3 protein: CASSQFFPPVDNSPLHF
J gene: TRBJ1-6
clone size: -
V gene: TRBV14
D gene: -

CDR3 DNA: TGTGCCAGCAGCCCGGCTAGCGGTGGCAATGAGCAGTTCTTC
CDR3 protein: CASSPASGGNEQFF
J gene: TRBJ2-1
clone size: -
V gene: TRBV6-5
D gene: TRBD2

CDR3 DNA: TGTGCCACCAGCGGGGGGGCCTCCTACTACGAGCAGTACTTC
CDR3 protein: CATSGGASYYEQYF
J gene: TRBJ2-7
clone size: -
V gene: TRBV19
D gene: TRBD2

CDR3 DNA: TGTGCCAGCAGGGAGAGCTCTGGAAACACCATATATTTT
CDR3 protein: CASRESSGNTIYF
J gene: TRBJ1-3
clone size: -
V gene: TRBV2
D gene: -

CDR3 DNA: TGTGCCAGCAAGAGGACAGGGACCTCCTACGAGCAGTACTTC
CDR3 protein: CASKRTGTSYEQYF
J gene: TRBJ2-7
clone size: -
V gene: TRBV25-1
D gene: TRBD1

CDR3 DNA: TGTGCCAGCAGTTGGAAGGGACTTGGGATTGGAAACACCATATATTTT
CDR3 protein: CASSWKGLGIGNTIYF
J gene: TRBJ1-3
clone size: once
V gene: TRBV28
D gene: -

CDR3 DNA: TGTGCCAGCAGACCAAATCCCCGGGACAGCTACACAGATACGCAGTATTTT
CDR3 protein: CASRPNPRDSYTDTQYF
J gene: TRBJ2-3
clone size: -
V gene: TRBV7-2
D gene: TRBD1

CDR3 DNA: TGTGCCAGCAGCCCTCTAGCGGGAGGGGACACAGATACGCAGTATTTT
CDR3 protein: CASSPLAGGDTDTQYF
J gene: TRBJ2-3
clone size: -
V gene: TRBV3-1/TRBV3-2
D gene: TRBD2

CDR3 DNA: TGCGCCAGCAGCTTGGGCGGGGAGCAGTTCTTC
CDR3 protein: CASSLGGEQFF
J gene: TRBJ2-1
clone size: -
V gene: TRBV5-1
D gene: -